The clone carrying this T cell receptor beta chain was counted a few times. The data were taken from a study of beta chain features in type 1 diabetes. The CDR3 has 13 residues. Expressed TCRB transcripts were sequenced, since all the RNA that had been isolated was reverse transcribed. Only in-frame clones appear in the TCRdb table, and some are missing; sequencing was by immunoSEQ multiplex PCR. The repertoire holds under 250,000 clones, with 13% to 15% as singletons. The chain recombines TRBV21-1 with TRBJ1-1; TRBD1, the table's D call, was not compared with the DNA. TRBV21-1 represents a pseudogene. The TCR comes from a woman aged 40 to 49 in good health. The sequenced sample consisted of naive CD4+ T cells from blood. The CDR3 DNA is TGTGCCAGCAGCAACAGGGCGAACACTGAAGCTTTCTTT. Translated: CASSNRANTEAFF.